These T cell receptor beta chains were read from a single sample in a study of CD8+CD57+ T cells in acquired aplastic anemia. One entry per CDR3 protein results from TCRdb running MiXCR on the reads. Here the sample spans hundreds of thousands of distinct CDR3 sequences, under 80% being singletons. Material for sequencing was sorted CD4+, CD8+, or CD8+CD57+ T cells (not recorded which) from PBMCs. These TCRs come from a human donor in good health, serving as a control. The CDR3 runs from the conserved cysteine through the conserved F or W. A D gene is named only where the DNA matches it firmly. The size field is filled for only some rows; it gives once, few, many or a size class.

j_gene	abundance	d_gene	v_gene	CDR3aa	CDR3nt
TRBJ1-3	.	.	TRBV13	CASSLEGSSGNTIYF	TGTGCCAGCAGCTTAGAAGGCAGCTCTGGAAACACCATATATTTT
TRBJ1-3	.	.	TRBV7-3	CASSSTQGNTIYF	TGTGCCAGCAGCTCGACCCAGGGGAACACCATATATTTT
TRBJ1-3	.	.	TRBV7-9	CASSLEGQGNTIYF	TGTGCCAGCAGCTTGGAGGGGCAAGGAAACACCATATATTTT
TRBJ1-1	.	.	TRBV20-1	CSAISGTWAFF	TGCAGTGCCATCTCTGGGACTTGGGCTTTCTTT
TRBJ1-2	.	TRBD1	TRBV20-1	CSARQQGARNTF	TGCAGTGCTAGGCAGCAGGGGGCGAGGAACACCTTC
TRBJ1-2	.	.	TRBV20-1	CSATDLSYGYTF	TGCAGTGCAACCGACCTTTCCTATGGCTACACCTTC
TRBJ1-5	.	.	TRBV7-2	CASSSVGQGRHDF	TGTGCCAGCAGCTCAGTCGGCCAGGGCCGCCACGATTTT
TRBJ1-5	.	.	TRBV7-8	CASSSTGPASNQPQHF	TGTGCCAGCAGCTCCACAGGTCCAGCTAGCAATCAGCCCCAGCATTTT
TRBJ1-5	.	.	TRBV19	CASSRQACRFQHF	TGTGCCAGTAGTCGACAGGCATGCCGGTTCCAGCATTTT
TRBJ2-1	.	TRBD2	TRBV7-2	CASSLGALAGLDNEQFF	TGTGCCAGCAGCTTAGGAGCACTAGCGGGCCTCGACAATGAGCAGTTCTTC
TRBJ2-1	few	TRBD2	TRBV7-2	CATSAGTREFF	TGTGCCACCAGTGCCGGGACTAGGGAGTTCTTC